These 26 T cell receptor beta chains share one sample of origin, sequenced in a study of blood T cell repertoires in COVID-19. Sequenced by immunoSEQ multiplex PCR; TCRdb stores in-frame clones only, minus some. The table records roughly 76,000 clones, around 88% of them present only once. Sequenced material: peripheral blood. These receptors were taken from a man aged 70-80 years with active or convalescent COVID-19.

The V and J genes are TRBV11-2 and TRBJ1-1; D is undetermined. Germline-derived CDR1 and CDR2 are SGHAT and FQNNGV. The CDR3 contains 14 residues. The germline V and J ends were trimmed by 4 bases and 4 bases, with 13 bases remaining between them. Here the CDR3 reads CASSSNRDSTEAFF. The CDR3 DNA reads TGTGCCAGCAGCTCCAACCGGGATAGCACTGAAGCTTTCTTT.

This sequence joins TRBV5-8 and TRBJ1-4, with TRBD1 matching over 10 bases. The CDR3 extends over 18 amino acids. The germline V gene has CDR1 SGHTS and CDR2 YDEGEE. Trimming at V came to 4 bases and at J to 7 bases, leaving 16 bases not matched to a gene. The CDR3 DNA reads as TGTGCCAGCAGCGACGGGACAGGGGTCCGTTTTGTAGGTGAAAAACTGTTTTTT. Amino acid sequence: CASSDGTGVRFVGEKLFF.

This sequence joins TRBV28 and TRBJ2-2; D gene ambiguous. Germline-derived CDR1 and CDR2 are MDHEN and SYDVKM. This CDR3 is built from 15 residues. V was cut by 4 bases and J by 4 bases, with 13 bases left in between. CDR3 sequence reads: CASSSVNSGTGELFF. CDR3 nucleotides: TGTGCCAGCAGTTCAGTGAACAGTGGCACCGGGGAGCTGTTTTTT.

This clone came up once. The CDR3 protein is CASSMSRDRDYEQYF. The CDR3 DNA sequence: TGTGCCAGTAGTATGTCGAGGGACAGGGATTACGAGCAGTACTTC. The chain couples TRBV19 to TRBJ2-7, with 9 bases matching TRBD1. The CDR3 consists of 15 residues. The V and J ends lost 3 bases and 4 bases, in that order; junction bases with no gene match: 7. Looked up from germline, CDR1 is LNHDA and CDR2 is SQIVND (reference sequence).

This chain links TRBV7-9 with TRBJ2-3, with 13 bases matching TRBD2. The V gene end was trimmed by 3 bases and the J gene end by 5 bases; junction bases not matched to a gene: 5. This CDR3 is built from 16 residues. CDR1 and CDR2 (germline): SEHNR, FQNEAQ (reference sequence). For the CDR3, the DNA is TGTGCCAGCAGCTTGACTAGCGGGAGGCGGAGAGATACGCAGTATTTT. It yields the protein CASSLTSGRRRDTQYF.

This chain joins TRBV28 and TRBJ2-7, with TRBD2 identical over 15 bases. Germline lookup yields CDR1 MDHEN and CDR2 SYDVKM. J lost 4 bases, V lost 4 bases, and 14 bases had no gene match. The CDR3 consists of 19 residues. CDR3: CASSSIPGLAGGRKYEQYF. CDR3 DNA: TGTGCCAGCAGTTCAATCCCGGGACTAGCGGGAGGAAGAAAATACGAGCAGTACTTC.

This chain connects TRBV12-5 to TRBJ2-1; weak D call: TRBD2 (6 bases). Deletions cut 6 bases from V and 3 bases from J, with 9 bases between. Germline CDR1 reads LGHNT; CDR2 reads FRNRAP. The CDR3 spans 13 residues. The CDR3 coding sequence is TGTGCTAGTGGCCTGGGACTCTACAATGAGCAGTTCTTC. This translates into CASGLGLYNEQFF.

The J gene is TRBJ2-1, the V gene TRBV4-1; 12 bases line up with TRBD2. The CDR3 runs 21 residues. The V and J ends lost 2 bases and 0 bases, in that order; junction bases with no gene match: 14. Germline CDR1 MGHRA, CDR2 YSYEKL. Here the CDR3 reads CASSQPPGTSGHLHSYNEQFF. The DNA of the CDR3 is TGCGCCAGCAGCCAACCCCCAGGGACTAGCGGGCATCTTCACTCCTACAATGAGCAGTTCTTC.

The CDR3 bases are TGCGCCAGCAGCATATCCGGGATGCGCTACGAGCAGTACTTC. It yields the protein CASSISGMRYEQYF. The chain carries TRBV5-1 and TRBJ2-7, with D perhaps matching TRBD2 (5 bases). V was shortened by 4 bases and J by 3 bases, with 14 bases between the two germline ends. CDR1 is SGHRS, CDR2 YFSETQ, per germline. This CDR3 has 14 amino acids.

The chain is built from TRBV10-1 and TRBJ2-4, with D possibly being TRBD1 (6 bases). CDR1 is WNHNN and CDR2 is SYGVQD in the germline V gene (reference sequence). Trimming shortened V by 10 bases and J by 7 bases, and 11 bases separated the two germline ends. The CDR3 consists of 11 residues. This CDR3 reads CATMQGNIQYF. The CDR3 nucleotides read TGCGCCACCATGCAGGGGAACATTCAGTACTTC.

This clone came up a few times. V gene TRBV7-8 combines with J gene TRBJ1-6; D perhaps matches TRBD1 (6 bases). This CDR3 has 17 amino acids. In germline, CDR1 is SGHVS, CDR2 FQNEAQ. V shed 7 bases and J shed 9 bases, with 25 bases lying between them. The CDR3 sequence: CASTSWPRDKSPSPLHF. The CDR3 DNA reads TGTGCCAGCACGTCATGGCCCCGGGACAAGTCACCTTCACCCCTCCACTTT. The variable domain in full, completed from reference TRBV7-8 and TRBJ1-6, reads GAGVSQSPRYKVAKRGQDVALRCDPISGHVSLFWYQQALGQGPEFLTYFQNEAQLDKSGLPSDRFFAERPEGSVSTLKIQRTQQEDSAVYLCASTSWPRDKSPSPLHFGNGTRLTVT.

V usage is TRBV10-1 and J usage is TRBJ1-4; D remains unclear. The CDR3 loop spans 17 amino acids. From germline, CDR1 is WNHNN and CDR2 SYGVQD (reference sequence). Trimming stripped 2 bases from V and 1 base from J, with 14 bases between. CDR3 in amino acids: CASSEPPGELTNEKLFF. Written as DNA, the CDR3 is TGCGCCAGCAGTGAGCCTCCCGGTGAACTAACTAATGAAAAACTGTTTTTT.

This clone appeared once. This chain uses TRBV11-2 with TRBJ2-1, with D possibly being TRBD1 (5 bases). This CDR3 has 15 residues. V shed 0 bases and J shed 4 bases, with 10 bases lying between them. Per the germline V gene, CDR1 is SGHAT and CDR2 is FQNNGV. As DNA, the CDR3 is TGTGCCAGCAGCTTAGACTTGGGGCCGTACAATGAGCAGTTCTTC. It translates to CASSLDLGPYNEQFF. Drawing the rest from reference TRBV11-2 and TRBJ2-1, the complete variable domain is EAGVAQSPRYKIIEKRQSVAFWCNPISGHATLYWYQQILGQGPKLLIQFQNNGVVDDSQLPKDRFSAERLKGVDSTLKIQPAKLEDSAVYLCASSLDLGPYNEQFFGPGTRLTVL.

This clone was counted once. The chain combines TRBV27 with TRBJ2-4, with 11 bases fitting TRBD2. The CDR3 contains 19 residues. Germline V gene lookup returns CDR1 MNHEY and CDR2 SMNVEV (reference sequence). With V trimmed by 6 bases and J by 0 bases, 13 bases remained unmatched. The CDR3 protein is CASSPSFTSGSLAKNIQYF. CDR3 DNA: TGTGCCAGCAGCCCATCTTTTACTAGCGGGAGTTTAGCCAAAAACATTCAGTACTTC.

The chain recombines TRBV21-1 with TRBJ2-7; the listed D gene, TRBD1, was not tested against the DNA. TRBV21-1 constitutes a pseudogene. CDR3 size: 15 residues. Here the CDR3 reads CASSKGGQGVYEQYF. Written as DNA, the CDR3 is TGTGCCAGCAGCAAGGGGGGACAGGGAGTTTACGAGCAGTACTTC.

To note about this clone: The same CDR3 is also encoded by other DNA sequences in this sample. V usage is TRBV30 and J usage is TRBJ1-3; D is unclear. The CDR3 loop spans 13 amino acids. The germline V and J ends were trimmed by 0 bases and 7 bases, with 10 bases remaining between them. From germline, CDR1 is GTSNPN and CDR2 SVGIG (reference sequence). CDR3 coding DNA: TGTGCCTGGAGTGTAAATTCGGGTAACACCATATATTTT. Its protein is CAWSVNSGNTIYF.

The chain has TRBV5-1 and TRBJ2-7; D remains ambiguous. V dropped 2 bases and J dropped 2 bases, with 14 bases sitting between them. The CDR3 contains 15 residues. CDR1 is SGHRS, CDR2 YFSETQ, per germline. For the CDR3, the DNA is TGCGCCAGCAGCTTAACTCCGGGTCCTACCTACGAGCAGTACTTC. Amino acid sequence: CASSLTPGPTYEQYF. Looking up the rest from reference TRBV5-1 and TRBJ2-7 gives the full variable domain: KAGVTQTPRYLIKTRGQQVTLSCSPISGHRSVSWYQQTPGQGLQFLFEYFSETQRNKGNFPGRFSGRQFSNSRSEMNVSTLELGDSALYLCASSLTPGPTYEQYFGPGTRLTVT.

The chain is built from TRBV6-5 and TRBJ1-2; the match to TRBD1 covers 11 bases. The V gene end was trimmed by 6 bases and the J gene end by 3 bases; junction bases not matched to a gene: 6. CDR1 is MNHEY and CDR2 is SVGAGI in the germline V gene. The CDR3 spans 15 residues. DNA for the CDR3: TGTGCCAGCAGACATGGGACAGGGGGAGACTATGGCTACACCTTC. Its protein is CASRHGTGGDYGYTF.

This clone occurred a few times. This chain connects TRBV27 to TRBJ2-7; 7 bases agree with TRBD1. Unmatched junction bases numbered 7, after V lost 0 bases and J lost 5 bases. This CDR3 region has 15 residues. Germline V gives CDR1 MNHEY, CDR2 SMNVEV (reference sequence). CDR3 loop: CASSLSQTGLHEQYF. As DNA, the CDR3 is TGTGCCAGCAGTTTATCACAGACAGGGCTGCACGAGCAGTACTTC.

This chain connects TRBV28 to TRBJ1-2; 11 bases are a match to TRBD1. The V and J ends lost 6 bases and 3 bases, in that order; junction bases with no gene match: 9. The CDR3 is made up of 16 amino acids. The germline V gene has CDR1 MDHEN and CDR2 SYDVKM. The chain's CDR3 is CASSESGTGGDYGYTF. CDR3 nucleotides: TGTGCCAGCAGCGAATCCGGGACAGGGGGTGACTATGGCTACACCTTC.

The genes are TRBV30 and TRBJ2-1; a weak D match, TRBD2 (5 bases). Trimming removed 0 bases at V and 7 bases at J, with 19 bases between. The CDR3 has 16 amino acids. Germline V lookup: CDR1 GTSNPN, CDR2 SVGIG (reference sequence). The CDR3 sequence: CAWSVRGLVARNEQFF. CDR3 in DNA: TGTGCCTGGAGTGTACGAGGGCTAGTCGCGAGAAATGAGCAGTTCTTC.

This rearrangement joins TRBV10-3 to TRBJ2-5, with TRBD1 matching over 10 bases. V dropped 9 bases and J dropped 4; count of bases not matched to a gene: 11. Germline CDR1 and CDR2: ENHRY and SYGVKD. The CDR3 runs to 15 residues. The CDR3 bases are TGTGCCATTGGAGAACCGGGACAGGGGACAGAGACCCAGTACTTC. It specifies CAIGEPGQGTETQYF.

CDR3 in amino acids: CASKVGGQETQYF. The CDR3 DNA is TGTGCCAGTAAGGTTGGCGGCCAAGAGACCCAGTACTTC. The gene calls are TRBV19 and TRBJ2-5; D unclear. V was pared by 7 bases and J by 1 base, with 10 bases between. This CDR3 has 13 amino acids. Germline V gene sequence: CDR1 LNHDA, CDR2 SQIVND (reference sequence).

The chain carries TRBV30 and TRBJ2-7; D is undetermined. The V end lost 0 bases, the J end lost 5 bases, and 5 bases lay between the germline ends. The CDR3 loop spans 11 amino acids. The germline V gene has CDR1 GTSNPN and CDR2 SVGIG (reference sequence). The CDR3 DNA reads TGTGCCTGGAGTGTAATCGACGAGCAGTACTTC. This codes for CAWSVIDEQYF.

This chain joins TRBV2 and TRBJ1-5; tentatively, D is TRBD1 (6 bases). Germline V CDR1 and CDR2: SNHLY, FYNNEI. The CDR3 consists of 15 residues. The V end lost 4 bases, the J end lost 3 bases, and 13 bases lay between the germline ends. CDR3 loop: CASSVYGQNNQPQHF. As DNA, the CDR3 is TGTGCCAGCAGTGTCTACGGACAGAACAATCAGCCCCAGCATTTT.

The CDR3 loop is CASSPSNRVGQFF. CDR3 nucleotide sequence: TGTGCCAGCTCACCATCGAACAGGGTTGGGCAGTTCTTC. This chain links TRBV18 with TRBJ2-1, with D possibly being TRBD1 (6 bases). The germline V gene encodes CDR1 KGHSH and CDR2 LQKENI. V lost 2 bases and J 12 bases, leaving 14 bases between the germline ends. This CDR3 has 13 residues. The full variable domain, completed using reference TRBV18 and TRBJ2-1, is NAGVMQNPRHLVRRRGQEARLRCSPMKGHSHVYWYRQLPEEGLKFMVYLQKENIIDESGMPKERFSAEFPKEGPSILRIQQVVRGDSAAYFCASSPSNRVGQFFGPGTRLTVL.